These 20 T cell receptor beta chains share one sample of origin, sequenced in a study of blood T cell repertoires in COVID-19 (dated by TCRdb to 2018 to 2021). The method behind the library was the immunoSEQ multiplex PCR assay. Imported from immuneACCESS, the table was reduced by TCRdb to in-frame sequences with V and J called. These copies leave out some clones; in studies compared against another copy, an unresolved V gene accounts for under half, and the cause of the remainder is not known. Recorded for this sample are about 260,000 clones; over 75% of them occurred a single time. Approximately 0.7% of the sample comes from the top ten. The sequencing sample was made of peripheral blood. Receptors were obtained from a human donor in a cohort sampled during active COVID-19.

This clone has only one observation. The chain joins TRBV6-4 to TRBJ2-7; TRBD2 agrees at 10 bases. The CDR3 covers 15 residues. Germline values: CDR1 MRHNA, CDR2 SNTAGT. Unmatched junction bases numbered 9, after V lost 5 bases and J lost 5 bases. In DNA, the CDR3 is TGTGCCAGCAGTCCCCCAGCGGGAGGGGAAGACGAGCAGTACTTC. Translating it yields CASSPPAGGEDEQYF.

This clone showed up just a few times. This chain uses TRBV6-4 with TRBJ2-4, with D perhaps TRBD2 (6 bases). The germline CDR1 and CDR2 sequences are MRHNA and SNTAGT. Trimming removed 6 bases at V and 2 bases at J, with 11 bases between. The CDR3 spans 14 residues. The CDR3 coding sequence is TGTGCCAGCAGATTGGAGGGGACCAAAAACATTCAGTACTTC. Translating it yields CASRLEGTKNIQYF.

The genes are TRBV9 and TRBJ2-6, with TRBD1 as a possible D gene (6 bases). In germline, CDR1 is SGDLS, CDR2 YYNGEE. V was trimmed by 3 bases and J by 0 bases, leaving 16 bases between them. CDR3 length: 18 amino acids. The CDR3 coding sequence is TGTGCCAGCAGCGCCGAGGGGGTCTTAGGCTCTGGGGCCAACGTCCTGACTTTC. Residues: CASSAEGVLGSGANVLTF.

The chain employs TRBV15 and TRBJ1-1; maybe TRBD1 (6 bases). The V end lost 1 base, the J end lost 3 bases, and 18 bases lay between the germline ends. Germline-derived CDR1 and CDR2 are LNHNV and YYDKDF (reference sequence). The CDR3 spans 17 residues. The CDR3 reads CATSRAVRGAVDTEAFF. Written as DNA, the CDR3 is TGTGCCACCAGCAGAGCGGTTCGGGGGGCGGTTGACACTGAAGCTTTCTTT.

The J gene is TRBJ2-7, the V gene TRBV5-8; D is unresolved. V lost 7 bases and J 2 bases, leaving 10 bases between the germline ends. The CDR3 sequence is 12 residues long. CDR1 and CDR2 from the germline V gene are SGHTS and YDEGEE. The CDR3 nucleotides are TGTGCCAGCGCACAGCTAACCTACGAGCAGTACTTC. It codes for CASAQLTYEQYF. Full variable domain (missing parts from reference TRBV5-8 and TRBJ2-7): EAGVTQSPTHLIKTRGQQATLRCSPISGHTSVYWYQQALGLGLQFLLWYDEGEERNRGNFPPRFSGRQFPNYSSELNVNALELEDSALYLCASAQLTYEQYFGPGTRLTVT.

A single count supports this clone. This chain connects TRBV15 to TRBJ2-4; D is possibly TRBD1 (6 bases). The V and J ends lost 2 bases and 6 bases respectively, with 17 bases between them. The CDR3 has 16 amino acids. The germline CDR1 and CDR2 sequences are LNHNV and YYDKDF (reference sequence). CDR3 in DNA: TGTGCCACCAGCAGATCGTTCGGGACAAGCGGAAACATTCAGTACTTC. It encodes CATSRSFGTSGNIQYF.

This clone has only a few counts. This chain uses TRBV24-1 with TRBJ2-6, with no clear D. Trimming pared 4 bases from V and 1 base from J, leaving 7 bases between. The CDR3 has 15 amino acids. Germline loops: CDR1 KGHDR, CDR2 SFDVKD. The CDR3 sequence: CATSDYASGANVLTF. In DNA, the CDR3 is TGTGCCACCAGTGACTACGCTTCTGGGGCCAACGTCCTGACTTTC.

The chain joins TRBV15 to TRBJ2-1; possibly TRBD2 for D (5 bases). The length of the CDR3 is 11 residues. Germline assignment: CDR1 LNHNV and CDR2 YYDKDF (reference sequence). Trimming shortened V by 5 bases and J by 8 bases, and 7 bases separated the two germline ends. CDR3: CATSGADEQFF. CDR3 in DNA: TGTGCCACCAGCGGAGCGGATGAGCAGTTCTTC.

V is TRBV19 and J is TRBJ1-1; D gene ambiguous. The CDR3 extends over 16 amino acids. Trimming cost V 3 bases and J 0 bases, with 14 bases left between them. Per the germline V gene, CDR1 is LNHDA and CDR2 is SQIVND (reference sequence). The CDR3 region is CASSMRVRQMNTEAFF. The CDR3 bases are TGTGCCAGTAGTATGAGGGTCCGGCAAATGAACACTGAAGCTTTCTTT. Based on the CDR3 plus reference TRBV19 and TRBJ1-1, the full variable domain is DGGITQSPKYLFRKEGQNVTLSCEQNLNHDAMYWYRQDPGQGLRLIYYSQIVNDFQKGDIAEGYSVSREKKESFPLTVTSAQKNPTAFYLCASSMRVRQMNTEAFFGQGTRLTVV.

The chain carries TRBV6-2 or TRBV6-3 and TRBJ2-1, with 7 positions matching TRBD2. The germline V gene has CDR1 MNHEY and CDR2 SVGEGT. J was trimmed by 5 bases and V by 1 base; bases with no gene match: 5. The CDR3 is made up of 15 amino acids. The chain's CDR3 is CASSYLGLGHNEQFF. DNA for the CDR3: TGTGCCAGCAGTTACTTAGGACTAGGTCACAATGAGCAGTTCTTC.

This clone was seen a single time. V usage is TRBV27 and J usage is TRBJ2-7; the D gene is possibly TRBD2 (6 bases). Per the germline V gene, CDR1 is MNHEY and CDR2 is SMNVEV (reference sequence). V lost 6 bases, J lost 1 base, and 16 bases lay in between. The CDR3 has 15 residues. Here the CDR3 reads CASSSGGKISYEQYF. The CDR3 nucleotides are TGTGCCAGCAGCTCCGGGGGAAAGATTTCCTACGAGCAGTACTTC.

The V gene is TRBV6-5, the J gene TRBJ1-2; D is perhaps TRBD1 (6 bases). V was clipped by 5 bases and J by 8 bases, with 15 bases between them. Germline CDR1 and CDR2: MNHEY and SVGAGI. The CDR3 is made up of 13 amino acids. The CDR3 DNA is TGTGCCAGCAGTACCCGACAGGCGATGGGCTACACCTTC. This encodes CASSTRQAMGYTF.

The V call is TRBV12-5, the J call TRBJ1-3; tentatively, D is TRBD1 (6 bases). V was shortened by 5 bases and J by 0 bases, with 17 bases between the two germline ends. The CDR3 contains 17 residues. Germline CDR1 LGHNT, CDR2 FRNRAP. This CDR3 reads CASGLEGDPFSGNTIYF. The CDR3 DNA reads TGTGCTAGTGGTCTTGAGGGGGACCCCTTCTCTGGAAACACCATATATTTT.

With respect to this clone: The junction departs from germline at one end; a sequencing error may be responsible. The V gene is TRBV6-2 or TRBV6-3, the J gene TRBJ2-7, with no clear D. The germline gives CDR1 MNHEY, CDR2 SVGEGT. The CDR3 is made up of 14 amino acids. The CDR3 spells CASSYSMNSDEQYF. The CDR3 DNA is TGTGCCAGCAGTTACTCGATGAACTCCGACGAGCAGTACTTC.

The chain joins TRBV10-3 to TRBJ1-1; D might be TRBD1 (6 bases). V dropped 7 bases and J dropped 1 base, with 10 bases sitting between them. The germline CDR1 and CDR2 sequences are ENHRY and SYGVKD. The CDR3 sequence is 13 residues long. The CDR3 DNA follows: TGTGCCATCACGGCAGGGGCGAACACTGAAGCTTTCTTT. Its translation: CAITAGANTEAFF.

There are a few counts of this clone. This chain uses TRBV7-6 with TRBJ1-1; D is unresolved. In germline, CDR1 is SGHVS, CDR2 FNYEAQ. Trimming left V 1 base short and J 1 base short, with 7 bases between. The CDR3 is 14 amino acids. DNA for the CDR3: TGTGCCAGCAGCTTAGAGCCGGGGAACACTGAAGCTTTCTTT. It codes for CASSLEPGNTEAFF.

The rearrangement links TRBV6-2 or TRBV6-3 to TRBJ2-7; D remains unclear. Looked up from germline, CDR1 is MNHEY and CDR2 is SVGEGT. Trimming left V 2 bases short and J 2 bases short, with 7 bases between. The CDR3 length is 13 residues. CDR3 DNA sequence: TGTGCCAGCAGTTACAACAGAGCCTACGAGCAGTACTTC. It yields the protein CASSYNRAYEQYF.

V and J are TRBV5-1 and TRBJ1-2; D not resolved. Looked up from germline, CDR1 is SGHRS and CDR2 is YFSETQ. V was trimmed by 4 bases and J by 4 bases, leaving 17 bases between them. The CDR3 has 15 amino acids. CDR3 residues: CASSLSSPRLYGYTF. The DNA for the CDR3 is TGCGCCAGCAGCCTTTCTTCTCCCCGACTCTATGGCTACACCTTC.

The chain carries TRBV4-2 and TRBJ1-3; TRBD1 is a possible D gene (5 bases). The CDR3 runs to 16 residues. From germline, CDR1 is LGHNA and CDR2 YNFKEQ. V was shortened by 0 bases and J by 0 bases, with 9 bases between the two germline ends. The CDR3 nucleotides read TGTGCCAGCAGCCAAGAGGGGCCCGACTCTGGAAACACCATATATTTT. Its protein product is CASSQEGPDSGNTIYF.

This rearrangement joins TRBV7-3 to TRBJ2-2, with 10 bases identical to TRBD2. The CDR3 has 17 residues. V was pared by 4 bases and J by 6 bases, with 11 bases of the junction left unmatched. Germline-derived CDR1 and CDR2 are SGHTA and FQGTGA. CDR3 loop: CASSSTSGFDLAGELFF. The CDR3 bases are TGTGCCAGCAGCTCGACTAGCGGGTTCGACCTCGCCGGGGAGCTGTTTTTT.